This T cell receptor (beta chain) was recorded in a study of post-analysis software for immune sequencing data. Study results and limitations: With TRBV5-6, TRBV5-1 and TRBV20-1 included, 5 or 6 TRBV segments were more frequent in patients than in controls.

In the case of this clonotype: Its specificity is not known.

Per germline, CDR1 LGHNA and CDR2 YNFKEQ. CDR3 size: 15 residues. The V end was cut by 0 bases, the J end by 2 bases, with 8 bases between. Included in the TCR beta cDNA libraries were unique molecular identifiers. TCRdb redid the calling of the PCR reads with MiXCR, one entry per CDR3 protein. Of around 770,000 distinct CDR3 sequences in the sample, around 45% were seen once. J is TRBJ2-4 and V is TRBV4-2; D unclear. Source material: blood. The receptor's source is a girl aged 5 to 17 with multiple sclerosis. CDR3 in DNA: TGTGCCAGCAGCCAAGAAACGACCCCCAAAAACATTCAGTACTTC. Protein: CASSQETTPKNIQYF.